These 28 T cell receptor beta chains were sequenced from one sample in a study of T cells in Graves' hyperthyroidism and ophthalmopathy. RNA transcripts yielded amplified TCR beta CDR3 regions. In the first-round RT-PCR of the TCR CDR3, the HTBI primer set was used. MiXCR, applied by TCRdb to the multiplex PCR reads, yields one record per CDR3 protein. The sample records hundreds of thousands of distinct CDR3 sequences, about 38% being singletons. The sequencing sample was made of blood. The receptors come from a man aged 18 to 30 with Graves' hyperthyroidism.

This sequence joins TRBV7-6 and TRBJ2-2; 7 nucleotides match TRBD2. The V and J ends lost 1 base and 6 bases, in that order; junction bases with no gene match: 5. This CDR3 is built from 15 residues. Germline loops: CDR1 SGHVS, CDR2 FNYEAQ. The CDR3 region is CASSLGTRISGELFF. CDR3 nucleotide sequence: TGTGCCAGCAGCTTAGGGACTAGAATTTCCGGGGAGCTGTTTTTT.

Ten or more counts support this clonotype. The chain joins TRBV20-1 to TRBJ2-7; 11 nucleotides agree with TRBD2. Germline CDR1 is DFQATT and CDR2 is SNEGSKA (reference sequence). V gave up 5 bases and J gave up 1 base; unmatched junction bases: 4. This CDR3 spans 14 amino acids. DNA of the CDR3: TGCAGTGCTTCCATAGCGGGAGGGTCCTACGAGCAGTACTTC. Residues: CSASIAGGSYEQYF.

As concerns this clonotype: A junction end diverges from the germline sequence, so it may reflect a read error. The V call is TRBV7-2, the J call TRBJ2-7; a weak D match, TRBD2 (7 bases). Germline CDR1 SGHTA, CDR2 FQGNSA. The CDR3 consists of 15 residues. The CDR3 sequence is CASSLQGRASYEQYF. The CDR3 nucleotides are TGCGCCAGCAGCTTGCAGGGGAGGGCCTCCTACGAGCAGTACTTC.

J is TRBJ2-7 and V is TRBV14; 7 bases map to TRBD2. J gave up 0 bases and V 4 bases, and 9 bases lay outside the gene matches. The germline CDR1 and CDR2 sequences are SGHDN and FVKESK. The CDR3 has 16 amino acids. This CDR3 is CASSLYPGLPSYEQYF. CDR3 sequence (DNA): TGTGCCAGCAGCCTGTACCCGGGACTACCCTCCTACGAGCAGTACTTC.

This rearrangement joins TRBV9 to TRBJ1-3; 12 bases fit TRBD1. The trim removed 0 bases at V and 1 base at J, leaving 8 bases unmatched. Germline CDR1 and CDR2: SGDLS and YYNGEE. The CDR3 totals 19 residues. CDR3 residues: CASSVGGTGGRGSGNTIYF. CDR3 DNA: TGTGCCAGCAGCGTAGGTGGGACAGGGGGCCGAGGATCTGGAAACACCATATATTTT.

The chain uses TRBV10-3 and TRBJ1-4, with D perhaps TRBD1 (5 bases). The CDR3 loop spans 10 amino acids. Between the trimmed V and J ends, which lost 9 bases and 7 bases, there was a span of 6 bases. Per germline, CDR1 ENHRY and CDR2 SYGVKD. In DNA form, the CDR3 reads TGTGCCATTAGGGGTGAAAAACTGTTTTTT. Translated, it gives CAIRGEKLFF.

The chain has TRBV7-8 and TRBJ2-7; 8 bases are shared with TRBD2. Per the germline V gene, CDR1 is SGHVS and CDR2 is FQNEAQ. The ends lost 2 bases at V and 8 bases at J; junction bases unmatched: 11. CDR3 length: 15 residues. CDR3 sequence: CASSLLAGMGSQQYF. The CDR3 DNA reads TGTGCCAGCAGCTTATTAGCGGGAATGGGCTCCCAGCAGTACTTC.

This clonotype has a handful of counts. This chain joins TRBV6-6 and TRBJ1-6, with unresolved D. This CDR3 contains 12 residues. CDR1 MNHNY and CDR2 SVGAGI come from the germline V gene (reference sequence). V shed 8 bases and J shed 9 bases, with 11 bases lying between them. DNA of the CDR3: TGTGCCAGCTTCGGCGGCGGTTCACCCCTCCACTTT. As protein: CASFGGGSPLHF.

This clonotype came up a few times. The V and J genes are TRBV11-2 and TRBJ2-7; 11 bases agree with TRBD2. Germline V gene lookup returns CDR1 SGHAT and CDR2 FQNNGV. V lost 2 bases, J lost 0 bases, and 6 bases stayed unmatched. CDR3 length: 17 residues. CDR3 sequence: CASSLPRTSGFSYEQYF. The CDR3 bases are TGTGCCAGCAGCTTACCGCGGACTAGCGGGTTCTCCTACGAGCAGTACTTC.

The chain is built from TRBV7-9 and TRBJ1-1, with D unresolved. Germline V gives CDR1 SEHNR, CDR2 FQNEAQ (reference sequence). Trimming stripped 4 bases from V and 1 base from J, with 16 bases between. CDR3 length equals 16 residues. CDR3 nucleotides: TGTGCCAGCAGCTGGGTACCGGGCCTAGGGAACACTGAAGCTTTCTTT. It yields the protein CASSWVPGLGNTEAFF.

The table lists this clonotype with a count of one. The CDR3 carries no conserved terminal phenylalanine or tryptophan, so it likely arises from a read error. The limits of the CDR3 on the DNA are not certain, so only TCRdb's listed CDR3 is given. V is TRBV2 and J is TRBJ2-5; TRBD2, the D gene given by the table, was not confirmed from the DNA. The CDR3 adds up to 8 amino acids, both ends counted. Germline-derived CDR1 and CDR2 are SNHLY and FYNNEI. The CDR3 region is CASTGLAG.

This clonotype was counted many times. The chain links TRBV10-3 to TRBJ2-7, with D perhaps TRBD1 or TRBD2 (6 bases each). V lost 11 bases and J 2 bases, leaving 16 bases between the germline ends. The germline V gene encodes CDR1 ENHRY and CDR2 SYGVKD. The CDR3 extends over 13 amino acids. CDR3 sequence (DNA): TGTGCCTCAGGGTCGGGGGCGCCCTACGAGCAGTACTTC. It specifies CASGSGAPYEQYF.

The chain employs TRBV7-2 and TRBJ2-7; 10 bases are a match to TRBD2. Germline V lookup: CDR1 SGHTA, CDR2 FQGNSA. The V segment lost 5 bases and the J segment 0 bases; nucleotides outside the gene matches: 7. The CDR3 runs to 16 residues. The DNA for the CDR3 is TGTGCCAGCAGCCCCACTAGCGGGGCTTCCTCCTACGAGCAGTACTTC. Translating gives CASSPTSGASSYEQYF.

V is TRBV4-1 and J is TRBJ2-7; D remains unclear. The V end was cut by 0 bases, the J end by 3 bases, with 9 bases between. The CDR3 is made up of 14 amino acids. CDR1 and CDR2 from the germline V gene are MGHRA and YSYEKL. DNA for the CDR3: TGCGCCAGCAGCCAAGAACGGTACGTCTACGAGCAGTACTTC. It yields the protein CASSQERYVYEQYF.

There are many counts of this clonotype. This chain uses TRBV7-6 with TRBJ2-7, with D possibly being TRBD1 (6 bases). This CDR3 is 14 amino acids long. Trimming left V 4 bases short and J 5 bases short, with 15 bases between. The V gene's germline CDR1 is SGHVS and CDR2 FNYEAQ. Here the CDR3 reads CASSSTGSLHEQYF. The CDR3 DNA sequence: TGTGCCAGCAGCTCCACAGGGAGTCTCCACGAGCAGTACTTC.

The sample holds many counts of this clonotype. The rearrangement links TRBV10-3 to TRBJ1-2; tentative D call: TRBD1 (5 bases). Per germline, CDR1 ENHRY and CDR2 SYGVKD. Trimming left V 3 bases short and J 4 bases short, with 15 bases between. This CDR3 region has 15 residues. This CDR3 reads CAISEGGDGSYGYTF. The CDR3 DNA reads TGTGCCATCAGTGAAGGAGGGGATGGTAGCTATGGCTACACCTTC.

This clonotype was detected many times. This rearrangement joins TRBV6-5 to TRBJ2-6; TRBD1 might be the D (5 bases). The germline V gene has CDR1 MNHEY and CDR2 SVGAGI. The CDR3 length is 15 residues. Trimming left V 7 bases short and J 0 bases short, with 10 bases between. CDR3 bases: TGTGCCAGCACCGCCAGGGACTCTGGGGCCAACGTCCTGACTTTC. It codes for CASTARDSGANVLTF.

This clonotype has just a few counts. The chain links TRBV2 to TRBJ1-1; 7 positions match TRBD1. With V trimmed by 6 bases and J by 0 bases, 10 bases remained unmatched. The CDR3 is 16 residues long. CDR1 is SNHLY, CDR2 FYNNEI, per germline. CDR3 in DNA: TGTGCCAGCAGGGCCCCAGGGGGAGAGGTGAACACTGAAGCTTTCTTT. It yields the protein CASRAPGGEVNTEAFF.

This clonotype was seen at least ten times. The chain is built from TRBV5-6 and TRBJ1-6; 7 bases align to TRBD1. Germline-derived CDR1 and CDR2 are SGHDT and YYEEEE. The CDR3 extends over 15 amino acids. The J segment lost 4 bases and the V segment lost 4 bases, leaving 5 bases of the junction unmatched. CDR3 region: CASSLRQGYNSPLHF. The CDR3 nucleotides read TGTGCCAGCAGCCTGAGACAGGGATATAATTCACCCCTCCACTTT.

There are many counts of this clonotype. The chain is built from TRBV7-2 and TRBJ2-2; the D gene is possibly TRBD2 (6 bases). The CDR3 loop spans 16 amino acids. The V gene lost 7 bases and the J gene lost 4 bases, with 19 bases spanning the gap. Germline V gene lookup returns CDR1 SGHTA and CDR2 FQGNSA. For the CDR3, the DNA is TGTGCCAGCACCCTAGGCCGAGCGGGTAGCACCGGGGAGCTGTTTTTT. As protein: CASTLGRAGSTGELFF.

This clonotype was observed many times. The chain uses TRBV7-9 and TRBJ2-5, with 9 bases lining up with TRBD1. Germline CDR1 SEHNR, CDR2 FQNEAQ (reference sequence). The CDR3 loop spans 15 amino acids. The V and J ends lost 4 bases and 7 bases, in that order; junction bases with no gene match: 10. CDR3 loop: CASSSPGTGKGTQYF. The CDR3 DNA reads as TGTGCCAGCAGCTCACCCGGGACAGGGAAAGGGACCCAGTACTTC.

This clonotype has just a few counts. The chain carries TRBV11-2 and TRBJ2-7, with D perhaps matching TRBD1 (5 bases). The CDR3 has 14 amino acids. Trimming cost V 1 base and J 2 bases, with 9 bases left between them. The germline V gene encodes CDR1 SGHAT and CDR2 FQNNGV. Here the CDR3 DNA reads TGTGCCAGCAGCTTAGCCAGGACACCCTACGAGCAGTACTTC. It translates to CASSLARTPYEQYF.

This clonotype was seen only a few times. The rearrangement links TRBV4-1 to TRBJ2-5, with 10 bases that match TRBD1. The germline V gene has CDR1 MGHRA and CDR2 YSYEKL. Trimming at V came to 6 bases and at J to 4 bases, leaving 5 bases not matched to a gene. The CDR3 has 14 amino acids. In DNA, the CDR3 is TGCGCCAGCAGGATTGGGACAGGGGCAGAGACCCAGTACTTC. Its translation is CASRIGTGAETQYF.

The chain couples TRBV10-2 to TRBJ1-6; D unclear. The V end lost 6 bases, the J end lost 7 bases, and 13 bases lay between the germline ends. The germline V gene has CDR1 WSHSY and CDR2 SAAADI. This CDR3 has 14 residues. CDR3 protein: CASRRGSDNSPLHF. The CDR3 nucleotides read TGCGCCAGCAGAAGAGGGTCAGACAATTCACCCCTCCACTTT.

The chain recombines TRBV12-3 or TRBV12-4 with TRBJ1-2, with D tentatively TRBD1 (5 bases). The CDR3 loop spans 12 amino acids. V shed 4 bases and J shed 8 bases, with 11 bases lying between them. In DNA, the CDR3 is TGTGCCAGCAGTTCGACAGTGACGGGCTACACCTTC. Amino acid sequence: CASSSTVTGYTF.

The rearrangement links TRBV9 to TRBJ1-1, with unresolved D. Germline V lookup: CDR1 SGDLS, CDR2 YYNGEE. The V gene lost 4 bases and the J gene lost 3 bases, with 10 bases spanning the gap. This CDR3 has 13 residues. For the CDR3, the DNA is TGTGCCAGCAGCTGGGTGAGGGACACTGAAGCTTTCTTT. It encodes CASSWVRDTEAFF.

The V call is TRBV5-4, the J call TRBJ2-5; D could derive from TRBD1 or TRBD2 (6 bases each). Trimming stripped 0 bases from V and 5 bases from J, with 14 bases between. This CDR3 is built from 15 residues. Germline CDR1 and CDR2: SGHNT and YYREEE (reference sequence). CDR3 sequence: CASSLGSGAVETQYF. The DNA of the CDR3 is TGTGCCAGCAGCTTGGGATCGGGGGCGGTGGAGACCCAGTACTTC.

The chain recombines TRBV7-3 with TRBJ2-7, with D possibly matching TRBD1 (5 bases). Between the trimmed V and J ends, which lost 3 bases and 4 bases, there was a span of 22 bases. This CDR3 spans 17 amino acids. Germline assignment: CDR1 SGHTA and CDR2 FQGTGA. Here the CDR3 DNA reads TGTGCCAGCAGCTTGGAAGGTTGGCAGGGAAGTTTTTACGAGCAGTACTTC. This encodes CASSLEGWQGSFYEQYF.